These 8 T cell receptor beta chains were sequenced from one sample in a study of T cells in localized non-small cell lung cancer. Sequencing was performed with immunoSEQ multiplex PCR; in TCRdb, only in-frame clones are kept and a portion is missing. The table shows tens of thousands of clones, with 88% occurring only once. This sample comprised peripheral blood, obtained before any cancer treatment. The receptors come from a woman between 35 and 70 years old with stage I squamous cell lung carcinoma.

The rearrangement uses TRBV2 and TRBJ1-5, with D uncertain. The CDR3 loop spans 15 amino acids. The V end was cut by 3 bases, the J end by 2 bases, with 11 bases between. The V gene's germline CDR1 is SNHLY and CDR2 FYNNEI. CDR3 protein: CASSDREWGNQPQHF. CDR3 coding DNA: TGTGCCAGCAGTGATAGGGAATGGGGCAATCAGCCCCAGCATTTT. Using reference TRBV2 and TRBJ1-5 for the parts outside the CDR3, the full variable domain is EPEVTQTPSHQVTQMGQEVILRCVPISNHLYFYWYRQILGQKVEFLVSFYNNEISEKSEIFDDQFSVERPDGSNFTLKIRSTKLEDSAMYFCASSDREWGNQPQHFGDGTRLSIL.

The genes are TRBV2 and TRBJ1-1; D might be TRBD1 (5 bases). The CDR3 spans 13 residues. Trimming took 3 bases from V and 5 from J, leaving 10 bases between them. CDR1 and CDR2 from the germline V gene are SNHLY and FYNNEI. The CDR3 spells CASSDGGWTEAFF. The CDR3, as DNA: TGTGCCAGCAGTGACGGGGGGTGGACTGAAGCTTTCTTT.

The chain joins TRBV7-2 to TRBJ2-3; the D is unclear. From germline, CDR1 is SGHTA and CDR2 FQGNSA. CDR3 length: 16 amino acids. V shed 4 bases and J shed 0 bases, with 14 bases lying between them. The CDR3 sequence: CASSSPREPSTDTQYF. Here the CDR3 DNA reads TGTGCCAGCAGCTCCCCCAGAGAACCTAGCACAGATACGCAGTATTTT.

The chain is built from TRBV5-8 and TRBJ2-1, with unresolved D. The CDR3 length is 15 residues. The ends were cut back, 2 bases at V and 6 bases at J, with 15 bases in the middle. Germline V gene data show CDR1 as SGHTS and CDR2 as YDEGEE. CDR3 amino acids: CASSFLVVIFNEQFF. The CDR3 bases are TGTGCCAGCAGCTTTTTAGTGGTAATCTTCAATGAGCAGTTCTTC.

The V call is TRBV5-4, the J call TRBJ2-1; TRBD1 matches at 8 bases. This CDR3 has 15 residues. V lost 0 bases and J lost 9; bases outside the gene matches: 8. Germline V lookup: CDR1 SGHNT, CDR2 YYREEE (reference sequence). The CDR3 bases are TGTGCCAGCAGCTTGGCAGGAGGACAGGGCAGTGAGCAGTTCTTC. It yields the protein CASSLAGGQGSEQFF.

The gene calls are TRBV7-2 and TRBJ1-5; unclear D gene. The CDR3 spans 15 residues. Germline CDR1 SGHTA, CDR2 FQGNSA. Trimming pared 2 bases from V and 0 bases from J, leaving 8 bases between. CDR3 amino acids: CASSLYYDSNQPQHF. Here the CDR3 DNA reads TGTGCCAGCAGCTTATACTATGATAGCAATCAGCCCCAGCATTTT. The full variable domain, its missing parts supplied by reference TRBV7-2 and TRBJ1-5, is GAGVSQSPSNKVTEKGKDVELRCDPISGHTALYWYRQSLGQGLEFLIYFQGNSAPDKSGLPSDRFSAERTGGSVSTLTIQRTQQEDSAVYLCASSLYYDSNQPQHFGDGTRLSIL.

This clone came up once. This chain uses TRBV6-5 with TRBJ1-6; no reliable D call. Germline CDR1 and CDR2: MNHEY and SVGAGI. V shed 6 bases and J shed 6 bases, with 6 bases lying between them. This CDR3 has 12 residues. The CDR3, as DNA: TGTGCCAGCAGCCCATTTAATTCACCCCTCCACTTT. Its translation is CASSPFNSPLHF.

This clone was seen only once. The junction shows a germline mismatch at one end, possibly a read error. The rearrangement links TRBV7-2 to TRBJ1-1; possibly TRBD1 for D (5 bases). Germline values: CDR1 SGHTA, CDR2 FQGNSA. The CDR3 is 12 residues long. The CDR3 loop reads CAGSPKEGSAFF. The CDR3 DNA follows: TGTGCCGGCAGCCCAAAGGAGGGGTCGGCTTTCTTT.